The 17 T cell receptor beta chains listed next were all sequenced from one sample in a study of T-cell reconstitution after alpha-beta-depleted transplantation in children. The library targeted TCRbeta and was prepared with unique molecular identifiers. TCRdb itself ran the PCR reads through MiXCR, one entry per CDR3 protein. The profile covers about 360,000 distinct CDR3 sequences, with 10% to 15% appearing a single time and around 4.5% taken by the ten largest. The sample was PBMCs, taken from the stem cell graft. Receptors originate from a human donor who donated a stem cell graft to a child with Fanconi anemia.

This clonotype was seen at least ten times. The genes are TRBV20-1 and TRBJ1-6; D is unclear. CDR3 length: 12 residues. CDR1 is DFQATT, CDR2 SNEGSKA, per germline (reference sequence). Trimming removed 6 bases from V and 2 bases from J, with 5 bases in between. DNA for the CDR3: TGCAGTGCCGCGGCCTATAATTCACCCCTCCACTTT. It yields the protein CSAAAYNSPLHF.

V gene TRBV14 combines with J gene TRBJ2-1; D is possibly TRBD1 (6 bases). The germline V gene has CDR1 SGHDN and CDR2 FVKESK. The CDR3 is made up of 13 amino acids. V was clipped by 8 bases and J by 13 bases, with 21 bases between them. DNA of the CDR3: TGTGCCAGCTCGCATCGGACAGACGAGGGTCAGTTCTTC. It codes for CASSHRTDEGQFF.

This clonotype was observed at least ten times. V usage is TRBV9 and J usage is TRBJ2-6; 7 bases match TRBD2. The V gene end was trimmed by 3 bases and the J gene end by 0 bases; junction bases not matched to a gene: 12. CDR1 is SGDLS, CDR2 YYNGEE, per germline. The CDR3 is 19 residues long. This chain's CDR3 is CASSADSGTILSGANVLTF. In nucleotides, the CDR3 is TGTGCCAGCAGCGCAGATTCCGGGACTATCCTCTCTGGGGCCAACGTCCTGACTTTC.

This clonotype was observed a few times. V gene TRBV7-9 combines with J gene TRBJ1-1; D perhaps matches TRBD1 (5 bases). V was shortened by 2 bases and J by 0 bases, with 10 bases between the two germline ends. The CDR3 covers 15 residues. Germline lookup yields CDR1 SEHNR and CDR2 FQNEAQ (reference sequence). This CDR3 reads CASSLLGGMNTEAFF. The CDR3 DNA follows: TGTGCCAGCAGCTTATTGGGGGGGATGAACACTGAAGCTTTCTTT.

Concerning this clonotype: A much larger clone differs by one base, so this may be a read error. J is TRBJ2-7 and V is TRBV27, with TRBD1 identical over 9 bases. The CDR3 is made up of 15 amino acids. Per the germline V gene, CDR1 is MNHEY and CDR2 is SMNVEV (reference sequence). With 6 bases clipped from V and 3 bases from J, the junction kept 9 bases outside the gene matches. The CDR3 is CASSISGQGIYEQYF. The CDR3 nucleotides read TGTGCCAGCAGCATCTCAGGACAGGGGATCTACGAGCAGTACTTC.

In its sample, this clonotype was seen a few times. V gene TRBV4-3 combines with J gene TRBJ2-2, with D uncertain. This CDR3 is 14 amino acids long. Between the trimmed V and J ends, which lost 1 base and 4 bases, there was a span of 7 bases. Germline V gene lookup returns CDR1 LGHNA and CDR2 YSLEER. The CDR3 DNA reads TGCGCCAGCAGCCAAGGGGGTAGCACCGGGGAGCTGTTTTTT. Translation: CASSQGGSTGELFF.

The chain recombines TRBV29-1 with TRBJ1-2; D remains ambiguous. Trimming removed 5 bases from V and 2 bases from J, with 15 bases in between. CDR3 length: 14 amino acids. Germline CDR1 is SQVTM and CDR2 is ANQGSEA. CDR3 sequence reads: CSVRLWQVNYGYTF. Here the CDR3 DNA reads TGCAGCGTTCGGTTGTGGCAGGTGAACTATGGCTACACCTTC. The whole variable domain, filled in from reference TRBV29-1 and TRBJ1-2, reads SAVISQKPSRDICQRGTSLTIQCQVDSQVTMMFWYRQQPGQSLTLIATANQGSEATYESGFVIDKFPISRPNLTFSTLTVSNMSPEDSSIYLCSVRLWQVNYGYTFGSGTRLTVV.

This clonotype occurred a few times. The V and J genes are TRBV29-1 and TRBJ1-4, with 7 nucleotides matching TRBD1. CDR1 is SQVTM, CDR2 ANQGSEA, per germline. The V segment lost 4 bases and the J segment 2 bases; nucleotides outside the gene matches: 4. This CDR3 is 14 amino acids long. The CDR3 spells CSVAQTGTNEKLFF. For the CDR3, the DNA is TGCAGCGTTGCCCAGACAGGGACTAATGAAAAACTGTTTTTT.

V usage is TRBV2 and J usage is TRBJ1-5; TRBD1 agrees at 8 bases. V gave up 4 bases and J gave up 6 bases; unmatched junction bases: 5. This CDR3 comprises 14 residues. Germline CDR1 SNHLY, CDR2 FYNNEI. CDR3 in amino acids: CASSGTGIGQPQHF. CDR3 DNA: TGTGCCAGCAGTGGGACAGGGATCGGTCAGCCCCAGCATTTT.

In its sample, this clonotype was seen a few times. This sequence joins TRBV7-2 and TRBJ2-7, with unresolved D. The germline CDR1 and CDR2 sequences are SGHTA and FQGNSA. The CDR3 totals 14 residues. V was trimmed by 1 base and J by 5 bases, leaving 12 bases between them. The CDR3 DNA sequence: TGTGCCAGCAGCTTAGAGGTCCAACTCCACGAGCAGTACTTC. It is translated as CASSLEVQLHEQYF.

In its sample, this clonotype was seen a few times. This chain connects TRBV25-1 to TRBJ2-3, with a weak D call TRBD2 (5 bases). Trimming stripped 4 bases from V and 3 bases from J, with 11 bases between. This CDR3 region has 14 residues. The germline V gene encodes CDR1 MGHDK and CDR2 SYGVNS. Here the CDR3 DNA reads TGTGCCAGCAGTGCCCACCGGGGAACAGATACGCAGTATTTT. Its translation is CASSAHRGTDTQYF.

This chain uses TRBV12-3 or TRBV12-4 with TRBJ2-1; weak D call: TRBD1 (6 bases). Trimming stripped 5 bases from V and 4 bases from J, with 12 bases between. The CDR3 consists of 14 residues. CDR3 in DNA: TGTGCCAGCAGTCTCCGACAGGAATACAATGAGCAGTTCTTC. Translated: CASSLRQEYNEQFF.

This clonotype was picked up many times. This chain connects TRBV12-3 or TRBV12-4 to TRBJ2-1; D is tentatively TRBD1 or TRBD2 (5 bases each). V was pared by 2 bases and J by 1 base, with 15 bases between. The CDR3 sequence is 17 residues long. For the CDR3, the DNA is TGTGCCAGCAGTTTATATGTACAGGCGGGTTCCTACAATGAGCAGTTCTTC. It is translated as CASSLYVQAGSYNEQFF.

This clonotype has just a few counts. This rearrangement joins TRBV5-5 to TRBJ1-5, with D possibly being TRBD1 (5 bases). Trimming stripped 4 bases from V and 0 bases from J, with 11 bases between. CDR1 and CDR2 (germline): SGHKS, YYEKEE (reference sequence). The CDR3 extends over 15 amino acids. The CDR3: CASSTGRNSNQPQHF. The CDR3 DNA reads TGTGCCAGCAGCACGGGACGGAATAGCAATCAGCCCCAGCATTTT.

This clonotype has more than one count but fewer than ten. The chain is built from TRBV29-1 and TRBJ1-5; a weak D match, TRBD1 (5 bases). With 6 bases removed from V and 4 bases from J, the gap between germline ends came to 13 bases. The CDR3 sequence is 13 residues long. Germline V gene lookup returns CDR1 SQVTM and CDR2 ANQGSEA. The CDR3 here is CSVASGLNQPQHF. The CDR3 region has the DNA TGCAGCGTCGCGTCGGGACTAAATCAGCCCCAGCATTTT.

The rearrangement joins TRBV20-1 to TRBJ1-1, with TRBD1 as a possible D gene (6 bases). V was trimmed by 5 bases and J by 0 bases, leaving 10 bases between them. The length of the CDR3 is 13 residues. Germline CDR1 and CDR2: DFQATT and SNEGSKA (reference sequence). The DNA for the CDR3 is TGCAGTGCTGGCGGGGACATGAACACTGAAGCTTTCTTT. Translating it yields CSAGGDMNTEAFF.

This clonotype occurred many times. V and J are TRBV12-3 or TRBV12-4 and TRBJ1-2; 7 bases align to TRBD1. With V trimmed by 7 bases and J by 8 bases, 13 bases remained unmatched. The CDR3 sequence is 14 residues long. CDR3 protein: CASTQGPLSRGYTF. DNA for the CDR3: TGTGCCAGCACACAGGGGCCTTTATCGCGGGGCTACACCTTC.